The clone carrying this T cell receptor (beta chain) came up a few times. This record comes from a study of blood T cells in healthy people across ages. Alongside a J-beta primer mix, a sample-barcoded 5' primer served in a second PCR lasting 7 to 11 cycles. One entry per CDR3 protein, called by TCRdb with MiXCR from the 5' RACE reads. The data hold fewer than 2 million distinct CDR3 sequences, with about 39% observed a single time. The CDR3 loop spans 13 amino acids. Germline CDR1 and CDR2: SQVTM and ANQGSEA. Trimming took 4 bases from V and 1 from J, leaving 10 bases between them. The chain links TRBV29-1 to TRBJ2-5, with D perhaps matching TRBD1 (5 bases). This TCR was sampled from a human donor in good health. The sequenced sample was blood. The CDR3 spells CSVGPTAQETQYF. The CDR3 DNA sequence: TGCAGCGTTGGCCCGACAGCCCAAGAGACCCAGTACTTC.